Only a few counts were recorded for the clone carrying this TCR beta chain. This entry belongs to a study of cytomegalovirus exposure and HLA in healthy donors. Amplification used 60 Vbeta primers and 13 Jbeta primers. The data were produced by immunoSEQ multiplex PCR, yet TCRdb's version contains in-frame clones alone and is incomplete. The sample contains 150,000 or so clones, 60% to 80% of which appear only once. Germline V gives CDR1 SGHTA, CDR2 FQGNSA. Trimming removed 5 bases from V and 4 bases from J, with 11 bases in between. The CDR3 runs 13 residues. The sequenced sample consisted of PBMCs. This TCR was sampled from a woman between 40 and 50 years old in good health and CMV-seropositive. V is TRBV7-2 and J is TRBJ2-5; D might be TRBD2 (6 bases). CDR3 sequence reads: CASSGGTGETQYF. Here the CDR3 DNA reads TGTGCCAGCAGCGGAGGGACTGGAGAGACCCAGTACTTC.